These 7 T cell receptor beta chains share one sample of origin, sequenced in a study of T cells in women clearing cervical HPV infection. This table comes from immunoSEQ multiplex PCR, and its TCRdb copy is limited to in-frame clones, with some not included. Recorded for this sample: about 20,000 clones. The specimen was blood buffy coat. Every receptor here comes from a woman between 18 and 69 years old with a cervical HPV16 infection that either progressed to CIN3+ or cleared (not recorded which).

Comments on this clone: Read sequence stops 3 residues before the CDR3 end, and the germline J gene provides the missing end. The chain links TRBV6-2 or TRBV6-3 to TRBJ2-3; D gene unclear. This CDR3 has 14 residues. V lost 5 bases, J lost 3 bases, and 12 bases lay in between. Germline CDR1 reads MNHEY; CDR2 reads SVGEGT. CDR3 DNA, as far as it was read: TGTGCCAGCAGTCTAGGTTTCCTAACAGATACG. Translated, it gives CASSLGFLTDT. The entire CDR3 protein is CASSLGFLTDTQYF.

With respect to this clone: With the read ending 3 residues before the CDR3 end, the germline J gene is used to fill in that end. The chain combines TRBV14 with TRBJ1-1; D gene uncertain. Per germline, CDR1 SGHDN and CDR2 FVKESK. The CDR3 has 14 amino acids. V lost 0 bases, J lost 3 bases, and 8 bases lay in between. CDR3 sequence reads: CASSQDLADTEAFF. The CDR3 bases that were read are TGTGCCAGCAGCCAAGATTTGGCAGACACTGAA.

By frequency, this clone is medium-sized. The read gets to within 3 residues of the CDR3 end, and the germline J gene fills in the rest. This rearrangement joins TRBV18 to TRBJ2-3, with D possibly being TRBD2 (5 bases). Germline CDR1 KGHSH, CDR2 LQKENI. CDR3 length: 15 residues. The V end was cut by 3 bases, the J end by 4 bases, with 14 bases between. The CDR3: CASSPPLGPPDTQYF. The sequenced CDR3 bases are TGTGCCAGCTCACCGCCACTAGGTCCCCCAGATACG. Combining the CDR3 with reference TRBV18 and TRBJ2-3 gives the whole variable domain NAGVMQNPRHLVRRRGQEARLRCSPMKGHSHVYWYRQLPEEGLKFMVYLQKENIIDESGMPKERFSAEFPKEGPSILRIQQVVRGDSAAYFCASSPPLGPPDTQYFGPGTRLTVL.

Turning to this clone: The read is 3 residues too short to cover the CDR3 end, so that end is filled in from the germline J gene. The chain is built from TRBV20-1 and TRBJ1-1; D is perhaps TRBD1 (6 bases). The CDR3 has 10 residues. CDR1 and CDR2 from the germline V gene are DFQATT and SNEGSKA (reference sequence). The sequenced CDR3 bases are TGCAGTGCGAGGGGGTTGGGG. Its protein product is CSARGLG. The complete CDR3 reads CSARGLGAFF.

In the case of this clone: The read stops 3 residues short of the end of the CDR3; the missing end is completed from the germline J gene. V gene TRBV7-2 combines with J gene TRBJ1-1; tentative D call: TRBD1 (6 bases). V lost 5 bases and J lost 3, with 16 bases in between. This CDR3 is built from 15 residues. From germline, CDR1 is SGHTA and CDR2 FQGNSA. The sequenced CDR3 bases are TGTGCCAGCAGCCGAGGAAACAGGGTGTACACTGAA. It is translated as CASSRGNRVYTE. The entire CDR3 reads CASSRGNRVYTEAFF. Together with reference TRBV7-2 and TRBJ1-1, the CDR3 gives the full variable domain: GAGVSQSPSNKVTEKGKDVELRCDPISGHTALYWYRQSLGQGLEFLIYFQGNSAPDKSGLPSDRFSAERTGGSVSTLTIQRTQQEDSAVYLCASSRGNRVYTEAFFGQGTRLTVV.

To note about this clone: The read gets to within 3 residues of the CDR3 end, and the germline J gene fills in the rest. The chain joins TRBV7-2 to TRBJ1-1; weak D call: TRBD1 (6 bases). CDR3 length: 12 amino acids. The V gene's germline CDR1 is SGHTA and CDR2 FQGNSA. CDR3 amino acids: CASTEGQLKAFF. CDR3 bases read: TGTGCCAGCACCGAAGGACAGCTTAAA.

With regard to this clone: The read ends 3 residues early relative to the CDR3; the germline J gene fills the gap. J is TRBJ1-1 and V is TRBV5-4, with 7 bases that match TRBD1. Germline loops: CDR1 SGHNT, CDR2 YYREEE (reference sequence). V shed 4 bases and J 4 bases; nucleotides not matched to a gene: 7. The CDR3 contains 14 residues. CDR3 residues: CASSAGTVGTEAFF. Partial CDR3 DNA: TGTGCCAGCAGCGCCGGGACAGTGGGCACTGAA.